These 6 T cell receptor beta chains share one sample of origin, sequenced in a study of blood T cells in healthy people across ages. The authors ran a second PCR of about 7 to 12 cycles using a sample-barcoded 5' primer and a J-beta primer mix. Each CDR3 protein is one row after TCRdb ran MiXCR on the 5' RACE reads. The data contain about 900,000 distinct CDR3 sequences, approximately 49% of them singletons. The sequencing sample was made of blood. The receptor set was obtained from a man aged 30-40 years in good health.

This clonotype was detected only a few times. The genes are TRBV20-1 and TRBJ2-5; the D call may be TRBD1 or TRBD2 (5 bases each). The CDR3 runs to 12 residues. Per the germline V gene, CDR1 is DFQATT and CDR2 is SNEGSKA (reference sequence). The V gene lost 1 base and the J gene lost 2 bases, with 5 bases spanning the gap. CDR3 residues: CSARGGQETQYF. The CDR3 nucleotides read TGCAGTGCTAGAGGGGGGCAAGAGACCCAGTACTTC.

The chain recombines TRBV4-2 with TRBJ2-4, with 7 positions matching TRBD2. Per germline, CDR1 LGHNA and CDR2 YNFKEQ. The CDR3 totals 16 residues. Losses at the gene ends were 4 bases for V and 3 bases for J; bases not matched to a gene: 9. The CDR3: CASSPPLAEDKNIQYF. In DNA, the CDR3 is TGTGCCAGCAGCCCCCCCCTAGCGGAGGACAAAAACATTCAGTACTTC.

This clonotype was detected a few times. The CDR3 DNA reads as TGCAGCGTTGGAAATCAGGGGGATTCACCCCTCCACTTT. Translated: CSVGNQGDSPLHF. The chain joins TRBV29-1 to TRBJ1-6; 7 nucleotides agree with TRBD1. Germline values: CDR1 SQVTM, CDR2 ANQGSEA. CDR3 length: 13 amino acids. The V and J ends lost 4 bases and 8 bases, in that order; junction bases with no gene match: 5. The variable domain in full, completed from reference TRBV29-1 and TRBJ1-6, reads SAVISQKPSRDICQRGTSLTIQCQVDSQVTMMFWYRQQPGQSLTLIATANQGSEATYESGFVIDKFPISRPNLTFSTLTVSNMSPEDSSIYLCSVGNQGDSPLHFGNGTRLTVT.

This chain links TRBV5-1 with TRBJ1-1, with unresolved D. The CDR3 length is 12 residues. V dropped 0 bases and J dropped 11 bases, with 11 bases sitting between them. Per the germline V gene, CDR1 is SGHRS and CDR2 is YFSETQ. The CDR3 sequence is CASSLGSQQAFF. DNA for the CDR3: TGCGCCAGCAGCTTGGGTAGCCAGCAGGCTTTCTTT. The whole variable domain, remainder taken from reference TRBV5-1 and TRBJ1-1, is KAGVTQTPRYLIKTRGQQVTLSCSPISGHRSVSWYQQTPGQGLQFLFEYFSETQRNKGNFPGRFSGRQFSNSRSEMNVSTLELGDSALYLCASSLGSQQAFFGQGTRLTVV.

The rearrangement joins TRBV20-1 to TRBJ2-7, with 8 bases lining up with TRBD2. This CDR3 has 16 amino acids. V lost 3 bases to trimming and J lost 0 bases; unmatched junction nucleotides: 10. Germline lookup yields CDR1 DFQATT and CDR2 SNEGSKA (reference sequence). CDR3 sequence (DNA): TGCAGTGCTAGGCCCCGGACTAGCACAGGCTCCTACGAGCAGTACTTC. Translating gives CSARPRTSTGSYEQYF.

Turning to this clonotype: At one end the junction does not follow the germline gene, possibly because of a read error. The CDR3 bases are TGCGCCAGCAGCCAAGAGGGGGGGCAGGGCATCTACAATGGGCAGTTCTTC. Translation gives CASSQEGGQGIYNGQFF. The rearrangement uses TRBV4-1 and TRBJ2-1; D possibly corresponds to TRBD2 (7 bases). Germline V gene sequence: CDR1 MGHRA, CDR2 YSYEKL. This CDR3 is built from 17 residues.